This is a list of T cell receptor beta chains from one sample in a study of blood T cell repertoires in COVID-19. Using immunoSEQ multiplex PCR, the repertoire was profiled, and TCRdb retains in-frame clones only, with some absent. The table records about 130,000 clones, 70% to 90% of them present only once. The sequencing input was peripheral blood. Receptors were obtained from a woman in her forties or fifties who had recovered from COVID-19. The CDR3 runs from the conserved cysteine through the conserved F or W. Each record gives: V gene, clone size, D gene, J gene, CDR3 protein. D genes are given only for firm matches. Clone size is not always given. Where it is, it says once, few, many or a class for expanded clones.

>TRBV7-2|NA|NA|TRBJ2-5
CASSLDRWETQYF
>TRBV28|NA|NA|TRBJ2-7
CASSLYSSGRGEQYF
>TRBV2|NA|NA|TRBJ2-5
CASKGWRGPQETQYF
>TRBV5-1|NA|NA|TRBJ2-3
CASSRDKRGTDTQYF
>TRBV3-1/TRBV3-2|NA|NA|TRBJ1-2
CASSQVGRGYGYTF
>TRBV5-8|NA|TRBD2|TRBJ2-4
CASSLGGGGGPYIQYF
>TRBV19|many|NA|TRBJ2-7
CASSRTVSYEQYF
>TRBV4-2|NA|TRBD2|TRBJ2-2
CASSQDLVGRAGRSGELFF
>TRBV10-3|once|TRBD1|TRBJ1-2
CAIRYSTGDYGYTF
>TRBV18|once|NA|TRBJ1-2
CASSPLQGMDGYTF
>TRBV29-1|NA|TRBD1|TRBJ2-1
CSVGGDRTKFF
>TRBV20-1|NA|NA|TRBJ2-1
CSAGTPNEQFF
>TRBV7-2|NA|NA|TRBJ2-1
CASSFSQGSNEQFF
>TRBV4-1|NA|TRBD1|TRBJ1-5
CASSTGTGGLSGNQPQHF
>TRBV30|NA|NA|TRBJ1-5
CAWSPDGFQPQHF
>TRBV3-1/TRBV3-2|NA|TRBD1|TRBJ1-2
CASSPGDRVGYTF
>TRBV6-5|NA|NA|TRBJ2-4
CASSRGQSGRNIQYF
>TRBV5-1|NA|TRBD1|TRBJ2-3
CASSLGQGSRTDTQYF
>TRBV7-9|NA|TRBD2|TRBJ2-2
CASSSRTSADTGELFF
>TRBV3-1/TRBV3-2|NA|NA|TRBJ1-4
CASSQGTGEGELFF
>TRBV5-4|NA|NA|TRBJ2-1
CASSFGGYRYEQFF
>TRBV4-3|NA|TRBD1|TRBJ2-7
CASSQEDRGTYEQYF
>TRBV27|NA|NA|TRBJ1-6
CASSPRGADNSPLHF
>TRBV7-9|NA|TRBD1|TRBJ1-2
CASSRGQVESYTF
>TRBV7-2|many|TRBD2|TRBJ2-3
CASSLELAGAFGDTQYF
>TRBV15|NA|NA|TRBJ2-7
CATSWKSAAYEQYF
>TRBV2|NA|NA|TRBJ1-2
CASNGQLNYGYTF
>TRBV19|once|TRBD1|TRBJ2-1
CASSIDLETGAPNEQFF
>TRBV2|NA|NA|TRBJ1-6
CASRNQFSYNSPLHF
>TRBV5-1|few|NA|TRBJ1-5
CASSPDGGNQPQHF
>TRBV5-1|once|TRBD2|TRBJ2-7
CASSFGGSSYEQYF
>TRBV4-1|NA|NA|TRBJ1-1
CASSTPGTGSTEAFF
>TRBV29-1|once|NA|TRBJ2-2
CSVGRGSTGELFF
>TRBV10-3|NA|TRBD1|TRBJ1-1
CAITPTGMRTEAFF
>TRBV6-2/TRBV6-3|NA|TRBD2|TRBJ2-2
CASSYSAGGATGELFF
>TRBV5-5|NA|TRBD1|TRBJ2-3
CASSFRDRGNTQYF
>TRBV4-1|NA|NA|TRBJ1-2
CASSPLSRGTSYGYTF
>TRBV18|NA|TRBD1|TRBJ1-1
CASSPLFSVGGQRNTEAFF
>TRBV4-1|NA|TRBD2|TRBJ2-7
CASSQASGAGGLYEQYF
>TRBV4-1|NA|NA|TRBJ2-1
CASSQVGYNEQFF
>TRBV12-3/TRBV12-4|NA|NA|TRBJ1-5
CASSPGNQPQHF
>TRBV5-1|NA|NA|TRBJ1-2
CASSLGTAYGYTF
>TRBV7-9|NA|TRBD1|TRBJ1-3
CASKTGNQLPIYF
>TRBV5-1|NA|NA|TRBJ1-1
CASSLGKAGDGAFF
>TRBV2|NA|TRBD2|TRBJ2-7
CASSLAEGAEQYF
>TRBV4-3|NA|TRBD1|TRBJ2-7
CASSPWTGSSYEQYF
>TRBV7-9|NA|TRBD1|TRBJ1-1
CASRLSGGYTEAFF
>TRBV4-1|NA|NA|TRBJ1-1
CASSQASTRQAGTEAFF
>TRBV19|NA|TRBD2|TRBJ2-5
CASSIILGGETQYF
>TRBV5-5|NA|NA|TRBJ1-1
CASSLLDNTEAFF
>TRBV27|NA|NA|TRBJ1-5
CASSPRTVAQPQHF
>TRBV18|NA|NA|TRBJ1-1
CASSTRDWNTEAFF
>TRBV11-2|few|TRBD1|TRBJ2-1
CASSHYRGSYNEQFF
>TRBV4-1|NA|NA|TRBJ2-1
CASSQDTGGVSIF
>TRBV5-1|NA|NA|TRBJ1-6
CASSLSGGSDNSPLHF